A selection of T cell receptor beta chains follows, all from one sample in a study of cytomegalovirus exposure and HLA in healthy donors. TCRdb's copy holds only in-frame clones and misses some; the assay was immunoSEQ multiplex PCR. The profile covers fewer than 120,000 clones, with over 60% appearing a single time and around 1.3% taken by the ten largest. The sample taken for sequencing was PBMCs. Source of these receptors: a woman aged 25 to 39 in good health and CMV-seronegative. CDR3s include the opening cysteine and the closing phenylalanine or tryptophan. The D gene is left open where the match is weak. Where a row states a size, it is once, few, many or the class of an expanded clone; other rows omit it.

V gene	D gene	J gene	clone size	CDR3 protein	CDR3 DNA
TRBV6-5	TRBD1	TRBJ2-2	-	CASSSRTGKGTGELFF	TGTGCCAGCAGTTCTCGGACAGGGAAGGGCACCGGGGAGCTGTTTTTT
TRBV7-9	-	TRBJ2-1	few	CASSHAGGEQFF	TGTGCCAGCAGCCACGCGGGTGGTGAGCAGTTCTTC
TRBV7-2	-	TRBJ1-5	-	CASSLDSLSPQHF	TGTGCCAGCAGCTTAGACAGCTTATCGCCCCAGCATTTT
TRBV30	-	TRBJ1-4	once	CACTAQGRIWGNEKLFF	TGTGCCTGTACGGCTCAGGGCAGGATTTGGGGTAATGAAAAACTGTTTTTT
TRBV6-5	TRBD1	TRBJ2-1	-	CASRRDRGAANEQFF	TGTGCCAGCAGACGAGACAGGGGGGCAGCCAATGAGCAGTTCTTC
TRBV5-4	-	TRBJ1-1	-	CASSFGRGTEAFF	TGTGCCAGCAGCTTTGGAAGGGGCACTGAAGCTTTCTTT
TRBV30	-	TRBJ1-6	-	CAWSVRGADNSPLHF	TGTGCCTGGAGTGTAAGGGGCGCAGATAATTCACCCCTCCACTTT
TRBV5-6	TRBD1	TRBJ2-7	-	CASSPTGGYEQYF	TGTGCCAGCAGCCCAACAGGGGGTTACGAGCAGTACTTC
TRBV11-2	TRBD2	TRBJ2-7	few	CASSWTSGGAYEQYF	TGTGCCAGCAGCTGGACGAGCGGGGGGGCCTACGAGCAGTACTTC
TRBV4-1	-	TRBJ2-7	-	CASSQDWAAYEQYF	TGCGCCAGCAGCCAAGATTGGGCAGCCTACGAGCAGTACTTC
TRBV7-8	TRBD1	TRBJ1-5	few	CASSSQGFYQPQHF	TGTGCCAGCAGTTCACAGGGGTTCTATCAGCCCCAGCATTTT
TRBV7-6	-	TRBJ1-5	-	CASSLVQGINQPQHF	TGTGCCAGCAGCTTAGTGCAGGGAATAAATCAGCCCCAGCATTTT
TRBV4-2	-	TRBJ2-5	-	CASSQVLAETQYF	TGTGCCAGCAGCCAAGTCTTGGCAGAGACCCAGTACTTC
TRBV10-3	TRBD1	TRBJ1-1	-	CAISRGTANTEAFF	TGTGCCATCAGCCGAGGGACAGCGAACACTGAAGCTTTCTTT
TRBV19	-	TRBJ2-1	once	CASSISSSVEQFF	TGTGCCAGTAGTATAAGCAGTAGCGTTGAGCAGTTCTTC
TRBV19	TRBD1	TRBJ2-7	-	CASRQDRATYEQYF	TGTGCCAGTAGACAAGACAGGGCGACCTACGAGCAGTACTTC
TRBV29-1	TRBD1	TRBJ1-2	-	CSSINRDRAGYGYTF	TGCAGCTCAATCAACCGGGACAGGGCCGGCTATGGCTACACCTTC
TRBV9	TRBD2	TRBJ2-1	-	CASSAGLAGYNEQFF	TGTGCCAGCAGCGCCGGACTAGCGGGGTACAATGAGCAGTTCTTC
TRBV6-5	TRBD2	TRBJ2-5	-	CASSYQLAAQETQYF	TGTGCCAGCAGTTACCAACTAGCGGCCCAAGAGACCCAGTACTTC
TRBV30	TRBD1	TRBJ2-7	once	CAWTRDRVGEQYF	TGTGCCTGGACAAGGGACAGGGTGGGCGAGCAGTACTTC
TRBV28	TRBD1	TRBJ1-2	few	CASRTGGVFHTF	TGTGCCAGCAGGACAGGGGGCGTTTTTCACACCTTC
TRBV6-1	TRBD1	TRBJ2-4	-	CASSDRTGVAKNIQYF	TGTGCCAGCAGTGACCGGACAGGGGTAGCCAAAAACATTCAGTACTTC
TRBV5-6	TRBD2	TRBJ2-7	-	CASSLGVQLAGSYEQYF	TGTGCCAGCAGCTTGGGTGTCCAACTAGCGGGAAGCTACGAGCAGTACTTC
TRBV10-3	TRBD1	TRBJ2-1	-	CAISAVGTGNNEQFF	TGTGCCATCAGTGCCGTCGGGACAGGTAACAATGAGCAGTTCTTC
TRBV7-6	-	TRBJ1-3	-	CASSPLTERRTIYF	TGTGCCAGCAGTCCATTGACGGAGCGGCGCACCATATATTTT
TRBV7-9	TRBD2	TRBJ2-1	-	CASRSELAGDLNEQFF	TGTGCCAGCAGATCCGAACTAGCGGGAGATCTCAATGAGCAGTTCTTC
TRBV4-3	-	TRBJ1-1	-	CASSQDRSTEAFF	TGCGCCAGCAGCCAAGACCGGAGCACTGAAGCTTTCTTT
TRBV5-1	-	TRBJ2-5	-	CASSLGRGLQGGRGVVETQYF	TGCGCCAGCAGCTTGGGGAGAGGTTTGCAGGGAGGGAGGGGGGTAGTAGAGACCCAGTACTTC
TRBV6-6	-	TRBJ1-2	few	CASSYGTYGYTF	TGTGCCAGCAGTTACGGCACCTATGGCTACACCTTC
TRBV7-2	-	TRBJ2-1	-	CASSLGTVNEQFF	TGTGCCAGCAGCTTAGGGACAGTCAATGAGCAGTTCTTC
TRBV6-6	TRBD1	TRBJ1-4	-	CASSYLGTVNEKLFF	TGTGCCAGCAGTTACCTAGGGACAGTTAATGAAAAACTGTTTTTT